This T cell receptor beta chain originates from a study of T-cell reconstitution after alpha-beta-depleted transplantation in children. This clonotype was observed a handful of times. It was with unique molecular identifiers that the TCRbeta library was prepared. TCRdb re-called the PCR reads through MiXCR, storing one row per CDR3 protein. This sample has around 380,000 distinct CDR3 sequences, with 11% found just once. Germline CDR1 is LGHNT and CDR2 is FRNRAP. The CDR3 sequence is 16 residues long. The V segment lost 0 bases and the J segment 8 bases; nucleotides outside the gene matches: 6. This TCR derives from a human donor who donated a stem cell graft to a child with acute myeloid leukemia. The J gene is TRBJ1-6, the V gene TRBV12-5; TRBD1 aligns across 8 bases. This sample comprised PBMCs from the stem cell graft donor, obtained from the stem cell graft. The CDR3 region is CASGLVAGGSYSPLHF. CDR3 bases: TGTGCTAGTGGTTTGGTGGCAGGGGGCTCATATTCACCCCTCCACTTT.